This TCR beta chain stems from a study of PD-1 blockade in classical Hodgkin lymphoma. A remark on this clone: Its antigen is undetermined.

The repertoire was sequenced with immunoSEQ multiplex PCR; TCRdb's copy has only in-frame clones and lacks some. The sample lists 45,000 to 55,000 clones, about 84% occurring once. Relapse was seen in all patients after autologous stem cell transplantation, and brentuximab vedotin exposure was variable. General study points: According to reports, newly diagnosed patients had lower baseline TCR diversity than healthy donors, and relapsed/refractory patients had lower baseline TCR diversity still. Complete responders showed a baseline diversity that resembled the diversity of newly diagnosed patients.

This sample comprised peripheral blood mononuclear cells (PBMCs), obtained at baseline. This sequence was found in a human donor with classical Hodgkin lymphoma.

The DNA for the CDR3 is TGTGCCAGCAGCTTTCTAGGGGAGTCCTACGAGCAGTACTTC. Protein product: CASSFLGESYEQYF. The chain links TRBV11-2 to TRBJ2-7; the D call may be TRBD1 or TRBD2 (5 bases each). This CDR3 region has 14 residues. CDR1 is SGHAT, CDR2 FQNNGV, per germline. V was clipped by 3 bases and J by 1 base, with 10 bases between them.